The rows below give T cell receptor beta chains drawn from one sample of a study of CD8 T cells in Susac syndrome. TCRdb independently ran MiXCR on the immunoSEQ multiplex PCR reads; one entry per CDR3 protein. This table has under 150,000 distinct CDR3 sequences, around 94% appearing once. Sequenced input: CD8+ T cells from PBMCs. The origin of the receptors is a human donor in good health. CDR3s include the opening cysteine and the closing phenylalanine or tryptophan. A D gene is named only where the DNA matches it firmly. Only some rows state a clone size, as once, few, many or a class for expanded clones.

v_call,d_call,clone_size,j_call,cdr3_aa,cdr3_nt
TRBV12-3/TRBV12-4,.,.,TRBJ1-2,CASSLGMGEGYTF,TGTGCCAGCAGTTTGGGTATGGGCGAAGGCTACACCTTC
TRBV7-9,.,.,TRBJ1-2,CASSPRDIDYGYTF,TGTGCCAGCAGCCCCAGGGATATCGACTATGGCTACACCTTC
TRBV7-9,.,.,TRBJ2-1,CASSLAQGYNEQFF,TGTGCCAGCAGCTTAGCGCAGGGCTACAATGAGCAGTTCTTC
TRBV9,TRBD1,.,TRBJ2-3,CASSVAYRGPDTQYF,TGTGCCAGCAGCGTGGCGTATAGGGGGCCAGATACGCAGTATTTT
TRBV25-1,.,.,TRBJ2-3,CASGTGFTDTQYF,TGTGCCAGCGGGACGGGTTTCACAGATACGCAGTATTTT
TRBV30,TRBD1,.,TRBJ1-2,CAWDTGADGYTF,TGTGCCTGGGATACAGGGGCGGATGGCTACACCTTC
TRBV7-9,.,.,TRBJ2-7,CASSLVGSGYEQYF,TGTGCCAGCAGCTTAGTAGGTAGCGGCTACGAGCAGTACTTC
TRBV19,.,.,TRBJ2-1,CASSMGLHNEQFF,TGTGCCAGTAGTATGGGGTTACACAATGAGCAGTTCTTC
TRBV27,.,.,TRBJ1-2,CASSQGQFYGYTF,TGTGCCAGCAGCCAAGGACAGTTCTATGGCTACACCTTC
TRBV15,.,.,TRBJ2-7,CATSRGSYEQYF,TGTGCCACCAGCCGGGGATCCTACGAGCAGTACTTC
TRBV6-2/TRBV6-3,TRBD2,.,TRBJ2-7,CASSPGLGPYEQYF,TGTGCCAGCAGTCCAGGACTAGGCCCCTACGAGCAGTACTTC
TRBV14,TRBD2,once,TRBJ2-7,CASSQDWGLANEQYF,TGTGCCAGCAGCCAAGATTGGGGACTAGCGAACGAGCAGTACTTC
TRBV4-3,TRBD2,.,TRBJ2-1,CASSARSAGVDEQFF,TGCGCCAGCAGCGCAAGGTCAGCGGGAGTGGATGAGCAGTTCTTC
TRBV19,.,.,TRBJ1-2,CARREVRSSYGYTF,TGTGCCAGGAGGGAAGTGAGGAGTTCCTATGGCTACACCTTC
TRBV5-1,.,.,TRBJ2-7,CASRTGEGYEQYF,TGCGCCAGCAGGACAGGGGAGGGCTACGAGCAGTACTTC
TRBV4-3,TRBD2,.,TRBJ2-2,CASRSLAGGAGELFF,TGCGCCAGCAGATCACTAGCGGGAGGGGCCGGGGAGCTGTTTTTT
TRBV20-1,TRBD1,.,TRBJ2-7,CSALRDRVFYEQYF,TGCAGTGCTCTCCGGGACAGGGTCTTCTACGAGCAGTACTTC
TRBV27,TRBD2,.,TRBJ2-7,CASSPLSPSGSRYEQYF,TGTGCCAGCAGTCCCCTCTCCCCTAGCGGGAGTCGGTACGAGCAGTACTTC
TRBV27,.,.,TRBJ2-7,CASSSPTVYEQYF,TGTGCCAGCAGTTCGCCGACAGTCTACGAGCAGTACTTC
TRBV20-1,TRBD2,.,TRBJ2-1,CSARGLAGGDSGSQFF,TGCAGTGCTAGAGGACTAGCGGGAGGGGACTCCGGTAGTCAGTTCTTC
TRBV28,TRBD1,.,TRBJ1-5,CASRMTRDRVPQPQHF,TGTGCCAGCAGGATGACCCGGGACAGGGTTCCTCAGCCCCAGCATTTT
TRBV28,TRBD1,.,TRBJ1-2,CASSPGQGFGYTF,TGTGCCAGCAGTCCGGGACAGGGTTTTGGCTACACCTTC
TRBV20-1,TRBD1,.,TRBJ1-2,CSASFGTGSGYTF,TGCAGTGCTTCCTTTGGGACAGGGTCTGGCTACACCTTC
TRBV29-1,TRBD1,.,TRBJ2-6,CSVDDTQGAPGANVLTF,TGCAGCGTTGATGATACACAGGGGGCGCCCGGGGCCAACGTCCTGACTTTC
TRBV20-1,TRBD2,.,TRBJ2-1,CSAMTSETYNEQFF,TGCAGTGCCATGACTAGCGAGACCTACAATGAGCAGTTCTTC
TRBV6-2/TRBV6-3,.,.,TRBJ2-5,CASSYYGQEGETQYF,TGTGCCAGCAGTTACTACGGCCAGGAGGGAGAGACCCAGTACTTC
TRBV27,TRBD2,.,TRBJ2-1,CASSSSGPSYNEQFF,TGTGCCAGCAGTTCTAGCGGGCCCTCCTACAATGAGCAGTTCTTC
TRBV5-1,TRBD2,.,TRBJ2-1,CASSPTSGRAAEQFF,TGCGCCAGCAGCCCTACTAGCGGGAGGGCCGCTGAGCAGTTCTTC
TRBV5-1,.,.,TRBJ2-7,CASSFPPKREQYF,TGCGCCAGCAGTTTCCCCCCCAAGCGCGAGCAGTACTTC
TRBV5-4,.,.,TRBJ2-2,CASSATFSTGELFF,TGTGCCAGCAGCGCTACATTTTCCACCGGGGAGCTGTTTTTT
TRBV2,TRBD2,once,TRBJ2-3,CASSDWLLAGSSTDTQYF,TGTGCCAGCAGTGATTGGCTACTAGCGGGGTCTAGCACAGATACGCAGTATTTT
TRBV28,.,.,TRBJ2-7,CASTRDTFYEQYF,TGTGCCAGCACCCGGGACACATTCTACGAGCAGTACTTC
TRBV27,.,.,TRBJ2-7,CASSLVGGASYEQYF,TGTGCCAGCAGTTTAGTAGGCGGGGCCTCCTACGAGCAGTACTTC
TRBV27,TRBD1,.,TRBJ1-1,CASRTGGLTEAFF,TGTGCCAGCAGGACAGGGGGGTTGACTGAAGCTTTCTTT
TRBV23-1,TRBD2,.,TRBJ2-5,CASSQSCGGGETQYF,TGCGCCAGCAGTCAATCGTGCGGGGGTGGGGAGACCCAGTACTTC
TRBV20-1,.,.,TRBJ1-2,CSAPPFENLNYGYTF,TGCAGTGCTCCACCTTTTGAGAACCTTAACTATGGCTACACCTTC
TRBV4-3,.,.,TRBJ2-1,CASSQDTTDNEQFF,TGCGCCAGCAGCCAAGATACGACAGACAATGAGCAGTTCTTC
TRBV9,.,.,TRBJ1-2,CASSPKGEGYTF,TGTGCCAGCAGCCCGAAGGGGGAGGGCTACACCTTC
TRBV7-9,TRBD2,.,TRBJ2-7,CASSAGEGQLSYEQYF,TGTGCCAGCAGCGCCGGGGAGGGTCAGCTCTCCTACGAGCAGTACTTC
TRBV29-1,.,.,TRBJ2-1,CSVVSYNEQFF,TGCAGCGTTGTCAGCTACAATGAGCAGTTCTTC
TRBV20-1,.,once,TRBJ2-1,CSARDQVGARYNEQFF,TGCAGTGCTAGAGATCAGGTGGGGGCGCGCTACAATGAGCAGTTCTTC
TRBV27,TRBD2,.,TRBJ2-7,CASSLSTSGTYEQYF,TGTGCCAGCAGTTTATCAACTAGCGGGACCTACGAGCAGTACTTC
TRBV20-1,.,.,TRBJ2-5,CSAQETQYF,TGCAGTGCCCAAGAGACCCAGTACTTC
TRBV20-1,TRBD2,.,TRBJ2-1,CSAELAGGYNEQFF,TGCAGTGCCGAACTAGCGGGGGGGTACAATGAGCAGTTCTTC